This T cell receptor beta chain was recorded in a study of control samples from healthy donors and cancer patients. Per the germline V gene, CDR1 is SGHAT and CDR2 is FQDESV (reference sequence). Trimming stripped 10 bases from V and 2 bases from J, with 18 bases between. The CDR3 sequence is 15 residues long. The repertoire was sequenced with immunoSEQ multiplex PCR; TCRdb's copy has only in-frame clones and lacks some. The sample records roughly 55,000 clones, roughly 90% being singletons. The sequenced sample consisted of PBMCs. The J gene is TRBJ2-1, the V gene TRBV11-1; D uncertain. The source is a man aged 35 to 55 with colorectal cancer. The CDR3 DNA sequence: TGTGCCACTTCCCCACGCGGAAGGCCCTACAATGAGCAGTTCTTC. It specifies CATSPRGRPYNEQFF.